These 12 T cell receptor beta chains share one sample of origin, sequenced in a study of CD8+CD57+ T cells in acquired aplastic anemia. TCR beta VDJ and CDR3 were profiled, and genomic DNA was the template. TCRdb independently ran MiXCR on the reads; one entry per CDR3 protein. The repertoire holds about 170,000 distinct CDR3 sequences, with approximately 43% as singletons. Sequencing was performed on sorted CD4+, CD8+, or CD8+CD57+ T cells (not recorded which) from PBMCs. These receptors originate from a human donor in good health.

The chain combines TRBV20-1 with TRBJ1-4, with D hard to call. Germline V CDR1 and CDR2: DFQATT, SNEGSKA (reference sequence). The CDR3 is 11 residues long. Trimming shortened V by 6 bases and J by 10 bases, and 12 bases separated the two germline ends. CDR3 DNA: TGCAGTGCCCCTGCTTGGGGAAAACTGTTTTTT. Its protein is CSAPAWGKLFF.

The rearrangement uses TRBV27 and TRBJ2-7, with D possibly being TRBD1 (6 bases). CDR1 MNHEY and CDR2 SMNVEV come from the germline V gene (reference sequence). V dropped 3 bases and J dropped 0 bases, with 15 bases sitting between them. The CDR3 totals 16 residues. The DNA for the CDR3 is TGTGCCAGCAGTTTTGACGGCAGGGGCACCTCCTACGAGCAGTACTTC. Translation: CASSFDGRGTSYEQYF.

This clonotype has ten or more counts. The chain carries TRBV20-1 and TRBJ2-3; 7 bases match TRBD1. This CDR3 region has 12 residues. J gave up 11 bases and V 0 bases, and 5 bases lay outside the gene matches. Germline V gene data show CDR1 as DFQATT and CDR2 as SNEGSKA (reference sequence). CDR3 coding DNA: TGCAGTGCTAGAGATCAGGGGGACAAGCAGTATTTT. Protein: CSARDQGDKQYF.

The chain couples TRBV24-1 to TRBJ1-2; D is unresolved. This CDR3 contains 13 residues. V was clipped by 0 bases and J by 2 bases, with 3 bases between them. From germline, CDR1 is KGHDR and CDR2 SFDVKD. CDR3 loop: CATSDLPNYGYTF. CDR3 bases: TGTGCCACCAGTGATTTGCCCAACTATGGCTACACCTTC.

On this clonotype itself: This may arise from a read error, as a much more abundant clone is one base away. The chain couples TRBV4-1 to TRBJ2-5; tentatively, D is TRBD2 (6 bases). The V gene's germline CDR1 is MGHRA and CDR2 YSYEKL. The CDR3 runs to 13 residues. This CDR3 reads CASSLTSWETQHF. The CDR3 nucleotides are TGCGCCAGCAGCCTTACTAGCTGGGAGACCCAGCACTTC.

Notes on this clonotype: A much larger clone sits a single nucleotide away, making a read error possible. Because the CDR3 is missing its conserved closing phenylalanine or tryptophan, this is likely a read error. V is TRBV11-1 and J is TRBJ2-3; D is uncertain. Trimming removed 3 bases at V and 2 bases at J, with 9 bases between. CDR1 and CDR2 (germline): SGHAT, FQDESV (reference sequence). This CDR3 is 14 amino acids long. The CDR3 loop is CASSFGRYTDTQYC. The CDR3 DNA follows: TGTGCCAGCAGCTTTGGACGGTACACAGATACGCAGTATTGT.

The chain links TRBV24-1 to TRBJ2-1, with 7 bases lining up with TRBD1. Germline V CDR1 and CDR2: KGHDR, SFDVKD. The V gene end was trimmed by 1 base and the J gene end by 10 bases; junction bases not matched to a gene: 12. The CDR3 extends over 16 amino acids. CDR3 loop: CATSDLRGLAQGEQFF. DNA for the CDR3: TGTGCCACCAGTGATTTAAGGGGGCTAGCTCAAGGAGAGCAGTTCTTC.

As to this clonotype: A read error is possible here, since a much larger clone lies one base away. The chain carries TRBV11-2 and TRBJ2-3, with D perhaps assigned TRBD1 or TRBD2 (5 bases each). The V gene lost 5 bases and the J gene lost 5 bases, with 14 bases spanning the gap. This CDR3 has 14 residues. Germline CDR1 and CDR2: SGHAT and FQNNGV. The CDR3 region is CASSPGTDVDTQYF. In DNA form, the CDR3 reads TGTGCCAGCAGCCCAGGGACGGACGTAGATACGCAGTATTTT.

The chain carries TRBV2 and TRBJ1-2, with D perhaps matching TRBD1 (5 bases). This CDR3 has 13 residues. V lost 5 bases to trimming and J lost 1 base, with 8 bases between them. Germline lookup yields CDR1 SNHLY and CDR2 FYNNEI. The CDR3 loop is CASSRGVNYGYTF. The CDR3, as DNA: TGTGCCAGCAGTCGGGGGGTTAACTATGGCTACACCTTC.

This sequence joins TRBV24-1 and TRBJ2-3; no clear D gene. The germline CDR1 and CDR2 sequences are KGHDR and SFDVKD. The CDR3 spans 12 residues. Trimming took 7 bases from V and 0 from J, leaving 4 bases between them. The chain's CDR3 is CATRTSTDTQYF. CDR3 DNA: TGTGCCACCAGGACGAGCACAGATACGCAGTATTTT.

This clonotype was counted once. V is TRBV18 and J is TRBJ1-4; D perhaps matches TRBD1 (6 bases). Between the trimmed V and J ends, which lost 5 bases and 8 bases, there was a span of 18 bases. Per the germline V gene, CDR1 is KGHSH and CDR2 is LQKENI. This CDR3 spans 15 amino acids. The CDR3 DNA reads TGTGCCAGCTCAGAGCAGGGGCCGGTTAAAGAAAAACTGTTTTTT. Its protein is CASSEQGPVKEKLFF.

This clonotype has only a few counts. The chain combines TRBV2 with TRBJ2-1; tentatively, D is TRBD1 (6 bases). The CDR3 is 16 amino acids. Between the trimmed V and J ends, which lost 1 base and 1 base, there was a span of 11 bases. Germline V gene data show CDR1 as SNHLY and CDR2 as FYNNEI. The CDR3 spells CASSEGRTGSYNEQFF. The CDR3 DNA follows: TGTGCCAGCAGTGAAGGTCGCACAGGGTCCTACAATGAGCAGTTCTTC. Full variable domain (remainder filled in from reference TRBV2 and TRBJ2-1): EPEVTQTPSHQVTQMGQEVILRCVPISNHLYFYWYRQILGQKVEFLVSFYNNEISEKSEIFDDQFSVERPDGSNFTLKIRSTKLEDSAMYFCASSEGRTGSYNEQFFGPGTRLTVL.